This passage covers 8 T cell receptor beta chains from one sample sequenced in a study of T cells in Graves' hyperthyroidism and ophthalmopathy. Amplification yielded TCR beta CDR3 regions, with RNA transcripts as the source. An initial round of RT-PCR targeting the TCR CDR3 relied on the HTBI primer set. MiXCR, applied by TCRdb to the multiplex PCR reads, yields one record per CDR3 protein. The sample lists 75,000 to 100,000 distinct CDR3 sequences; 40% were seen once. The sequenced sample was peripheral blood or thyroid tissue (not recorded which). The receptor source for this set is a young woman with Graves' hyperthyroidism.

To note about this clonotype: Just one base apart from a much larger clone, this may be a read error. The chain links TRBV20-1 to TRBJ2-3; D uncertain. Trimming took off 2 bases at V and 6 bases at J, with 15 bases between the two ends. The V gene's germline CDR1 is DFQATT and CDR2 SNEGSKA (reference sequence). The CDR3 consists of 14 residues. CDR3 in DNA: TGCAGTGCTAGAAAGATCTTAAATGTTGATACGCAGTATTTT. Protein product: CSARKILNVDTQYF.

This clonotype was seen repeatedly, ten times or more. V usage is TRBV6-1 and J usage is TRBJ2-5, with D perhaps assigned TRBD1 or TRBD2 (5 bases each). V shed 0 bases and J shed 13 bases, with 18 bases lying between them. This CDR3 has 14 amino acids. CDR1 is MNHNS, CDR2 SASEGT, per germline. CDR3 bases: TGTGCCAGCAGTGAAGCGCTAACAGGAGGCCTGGCGTACTTC. Its protein is CASSEALTGGLAYF.

This clonotype was counted at least ten times. V gene TRBV5-1 combines with J gene TRBJ1-1; no firm D call. The V end was cut by 4 bases, the J end by 7 bases, with 8 bases between. Germline lookup yields CDR1 SGHRS and CDR2 YFSETQ. The CDR3 contains 11 residues. The CDR3 region is CASSPGSEAFF. DNA of the CDR3: TGCGCCAGCAGCCCGGGGAGTGAAGCTTTCTTT.

This clonotype came up many times. The chain is built from TRBV6-1 and TRBJ1-5; no firm D call. The CDR3 sequence is 13 residues long. V shed 4 bases and J shed 9 bases, with 13 bases lying between them. Germline CDR1 and CDR2: MNHNS and SASEGT. The CDR3 nucleotides read TGTGCCAGCAGTGCGGGCGGTTCAACGCCCCAGCATTTT. It yields the protein CASSAGGSTPQHF.

This clonotype has ten or more counts. DNA of the CDR3: TGTGCCAGCAGTGTGGGTAGAGGAGGGAACACCGGGGAGCTGTTTTTT. Encoded protein: CASSVGRGGNTGELFF. The V and J genes are TRBV6-1 and TRBJ2-2, with D perhaps TRBD2 (5 bases). V gave up 4 bases and J gave up 1 base, with 13 bases separating them. This CDR3 has 16 residues. Germline CDR1 is MNHNS and CDR2 is SASEGT.

This clonotype came up many times. The chain joins TRBV2 to TRBJ1-1, with D unclear. V dropped 6 bases and J dropped 6 bases, with 20 bases sitting between them. This CDR3 has 15 residues. The V gene's germline CDR1 is SNHLY and CDR2 FYNNEI. The CDR3 coding sequence is TGTGCCAGCAGGCCCGTCGGGCAGGTCCATCCTGAAGCTTTCTTT. Amino acids: CASRPVGQVHPEAFF. The whole variable domain, filled in from reference TRBV2 and TRBJ1-1, reads EPEVTQTPSHQVTQMGQEVILRCVPISNHLYFYWYRQILGQKVEFLVSFYNNEISEKSEIFDDQFSVERPDGSNFTLKIRSTKLEDSAMYFCASRPVGQVHPEAFFGQGTRLTVV.

This clonotype has at least ten counts. This chain connects TRBV5-1 to TRBJ1-2; D might be TRBD1 (5 bases). V lost 4 bases and J lost 8, with 24 bases in between. This CDR3 contains 16 residues. From germline, CDR1 is SGHRS and CDR2 YFSETQ. The CDR3 DNA sequence: TGCGCCAGCAGCCAGAACCGGGGCCTGTATGGTGGAGGCTACACCTTC. Translated: CASSQNRGLYGGGYTF.

This chain connects TRBV19 to TRBJ1-5; 10 bases are shared with TRBD1. V shed 8 bases, J shed 3 bases, and the junction held 7 bases outside the gene matches. The germline CDR1 and CDR2 sequences are LNHDA and SQIVND (reference sequence). The CDR3 length is 15 residues. The CDR3 DNA follows: TGTGCCAGTGCACCGGGACAGGGGACCAATCAGCCCCAGCATTTT. It specifies CASAPGQGTNQPQHF.